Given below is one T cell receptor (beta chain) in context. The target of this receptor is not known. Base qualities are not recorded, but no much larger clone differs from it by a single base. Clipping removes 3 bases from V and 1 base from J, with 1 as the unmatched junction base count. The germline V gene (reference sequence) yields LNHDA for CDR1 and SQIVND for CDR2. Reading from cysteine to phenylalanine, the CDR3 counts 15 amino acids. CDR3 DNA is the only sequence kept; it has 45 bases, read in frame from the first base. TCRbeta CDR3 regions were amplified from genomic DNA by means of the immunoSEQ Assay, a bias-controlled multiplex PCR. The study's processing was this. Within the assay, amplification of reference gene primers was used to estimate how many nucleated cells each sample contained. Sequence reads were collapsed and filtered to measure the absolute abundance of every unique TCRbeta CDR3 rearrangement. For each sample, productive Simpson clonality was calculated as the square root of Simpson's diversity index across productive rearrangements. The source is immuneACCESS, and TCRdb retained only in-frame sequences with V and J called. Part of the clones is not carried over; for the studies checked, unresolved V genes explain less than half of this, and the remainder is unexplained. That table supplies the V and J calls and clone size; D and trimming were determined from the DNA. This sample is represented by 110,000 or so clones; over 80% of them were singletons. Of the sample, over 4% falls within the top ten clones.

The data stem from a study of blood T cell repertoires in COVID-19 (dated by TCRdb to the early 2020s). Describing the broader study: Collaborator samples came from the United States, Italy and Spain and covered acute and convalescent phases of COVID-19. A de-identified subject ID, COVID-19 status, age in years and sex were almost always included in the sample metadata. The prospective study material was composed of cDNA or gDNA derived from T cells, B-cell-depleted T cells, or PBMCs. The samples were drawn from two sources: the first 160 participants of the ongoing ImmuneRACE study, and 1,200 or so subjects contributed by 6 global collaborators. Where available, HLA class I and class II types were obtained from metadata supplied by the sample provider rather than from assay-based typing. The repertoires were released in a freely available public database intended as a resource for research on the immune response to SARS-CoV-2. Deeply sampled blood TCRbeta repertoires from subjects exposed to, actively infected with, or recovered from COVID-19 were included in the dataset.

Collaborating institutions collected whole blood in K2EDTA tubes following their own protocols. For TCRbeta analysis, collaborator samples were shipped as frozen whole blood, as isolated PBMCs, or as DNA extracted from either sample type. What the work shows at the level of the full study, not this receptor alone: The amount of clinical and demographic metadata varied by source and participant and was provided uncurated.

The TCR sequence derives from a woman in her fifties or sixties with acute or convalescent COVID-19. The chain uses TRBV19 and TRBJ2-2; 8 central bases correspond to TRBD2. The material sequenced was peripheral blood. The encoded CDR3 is CASSILAGNTGELFF. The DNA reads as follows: TGTGCCAGTAGTATTCTAGCGGGGAACACCGGGGAGCTGTTTTTT.